These 15 T cell receptor beta chains were all obtained from the same sample, sequenced in a study of T cells in Graves' hyperthyroidism and ophthalmopathy. Using RNA transcripts as the source, TCR beta CDR3 regions were amplified. HTBI primers were employed in a first-round RT-PCR of the TCR CDR3. One entry per CDR3 protein results from TCRdb running MiXCR on the multiplex PCR reads. The sample has about 640,000 distinct CDR3 sequences; around 20% are singletons. The sample was blood. The receptors were sampled from a man aged 25 to 45 with Graves' ophthalmopathy.

This clonotype was observed at least ten times. The rearrangement joins TRBV12-3 or TRBV12-4 to TRBJ2-5; TRBD2 matches 12 bases. CDR3 length: 14 residues. The V segment lost 5 bases and the J segment 5 bases; nucleotides outside the gene matches: 3. CDR3 DNA: TGTGCCAGCAGTGAAGGACTAGCGGGGGAGACCCAGTACTTC. Residues: CASSEGLAGETQYF.

This clonotype was detected many times. This chain links TRBV11-2 with TRBJ2-7; D is possibly TRBD1 or TRBD2 (6 bases each). Germline values: CDR1 SGHAT, CDR2 FQNNGV. This CDR3 contains 17 residues. The V end lost 6 bases, the J end lost 0 bases, and 21 bases lay between the germline ends. CDR3 coding DNA: TGTGCCAGCAGTGAGGACGCCCGGGGGCTGAACTCCTACGAGCAGTACTTC. Protein sequence: CASSEDARGLNSYEQYF.

This chain uses TRBV28 with TRBJ1-2; 7 bases align to TRBD1. The CDR3 totals 13 residues. After removal of 5 bases from V and 4 bases from J, the junction contained 4 bases not matched to a gene. Germline CDR1 reads MDHEN; CDR2 reads SYDVKM. CDR3 sequence: CASSTGQVYGYTF. DNA for the CDR3: TGTGCCAGCAGTACCGGACAGGTCTATGGCTACACCTTC.

This chain uses TRBV7-9 with TRBJ2-3; either TRBD1 or TRBD2 may fit D (5 bases each). This CDR3 has 15 residues. Deletions cut 2 bases from V and 8 bases from J, with 17 bases between. Germline CDR1 and CDR2: SEHNR and FQNEAQ (reference sequence). CDR3 sequence (DNA): TGTGCCAGCAGCTTATCGTCAGGGTCTGGAGGTACGCAGTATTTT. It specifies CASSLSSGSGGTQYF.

This clonotype was detected ten times or more. This sequence joins TRBV12-3 or TRBV12-4 and TRBJ2-4; D is possibly TRBD1 (5 bases). The CDR3 has 16 residues. Trimming removed 2 bases at V and 4 bases at J, with 15 bases between. In DNA, the CDR3 is TGTGCCAGCAGTTTATTGAGTACAGGCTCAAAAAACATTCAGTACTTC. Its translation is CASSLLSTGSKNIQYF.

This clonotype was recorded many times. The chain combines TRBV13 with TRBJ2-3; unclear D gene. Trimming removed 3 bases at V and 0 bases at J, with 13 bases between. This CDR3 has 16 amino acids. Per the germline V gene, CDR1 is PRHDT and CDR2 is FYEKMQ (reference sequence). The CDR3 is CASSFGRSWSTDTQYF. Here the CDR3 DNA reads TGTGCCAGCAGCTTCGGGCGGAGCTGGAGCACAGATACGCAGTATTTT. The full variable domain, with the rest looked up from reference TRBV13 and TRBJ2-3, is AAGVIQSPRHLIKEKRETATLKCYPIPRHDTVYWYQQGPGQDPQFLISFYEKMQSDKGSIPDRFSAQQFSDYHSELNMSSLELGDSALYFCASSFGRSWSTDTQYFGPGTRLTVL.

This clonotype was seen repeatedly, ten times or more. V and J are TRBV28 and TRBJ1-5; 7 bases fit TRBD1. CDR3 length: 13 amino acids. Germline CDR1 MDHEN, CDR2 SYDVKM. With V trimmed by 9 bases and J by 5 bases, 7 bases remained unmatched. CDR3 in amino acids: CASCPGGHQPQHF. CDR3 DNA sequence: TGTGCCAGTTGCCCAGGGGGGCATCAGCCCCAGCATTTT.

J is TRBJ2-1 and V is TRBV27; D may correspond to TRBD1 or TRBD2 (6 bases each). Trimming removed 4 bases at V and 9 bases at J, with 16 bases between. The germline gives CDR1 MNHEY, CDR2 SMNVEV (reference sequence). This CDR3 region has 14 residues. CDR3 coding DNA: TGTGCCAGCAGTTGGATGGGGGGCGGAGGTGAGCAGTTCTTC. Its translation: CASSWMGGGGEQFF.

This clonotype was detected many times. The gene calls are TRBV28 and TRBJ2-5; D might be TRBD1 (6 bases). The CDR3 is 17 amino acids. V gave up 3 bases and J gave up 1 base, with 18 bases separating them. Germline V gives CDR1 MDHEN, CDR2 SYDVKM. In DNA form, the CDR3 reads TGTGCCAGCAGTTTCCCATCGAACACAGGGCTCCAAGAGACCCAGTACTTC. Residues: CASSFPSNTGLQETQYF.

This clonotype has a handful of counts. The chain recombines TRBV5-1 with TRBJ2-1; 11 bases are shared with TRBD1. The CDR3 is 15 amino acids. The V and J ends lost 0 bases and 7 bases, in that order; junction bases with no gene match: 3. The germline gives CDR1 SGHRS, CDR2 YFSETQ. CDR3 DNA: TGCGCCAGCAGCTTGGTCGGGACAGGGGGTAATGAGCAGTTCTTC. The encoded protein is CASSLVGTGGNEQFF.

The rearrangement links TRBV15 to TRBJ2-2, with 14 bases identical to TRBD2. CDR3 length: 18 amino acids. V gave up 1 base and J gave up 0 bases; unmatched junction bases: 1. CDR1 LNHNV and CDR2 YYDKDF come from the germline V gene (reference sequence). The CDR3 DNA reads as TGTGCCACCAGCAGAGGGGGACTAGCGGGAGCGAACACCGGGGAGCTGTTTTTT. Protein sequence: CATSRGGLAGANTGELFF.

This clonotype was detected ten times or more. The genes are TRBV5-8 and TRBJ1-2; D uncertain. The CDR3 has 15 amino acids. Trimming removed 1 base at V and 0 bases at J, with 10 bases between. Per germline, CDR1 SGHTS and CDR2 YDEGEE. The CDR3 loop is CASSLSSPANYGYTF. CDR3 bases: TGTGCCAGCAGCTTGTCCTCGCCGGCTAACTATGGCTACACCTTC.

This chain connects TRBV6-5 to TRBJ2-2; D uncertain. The CDR3 has 15 residues. Trimming took off 2 bases at V and 1 base at J, with 8 bases between the two ends. Germline lookup yields CDR1 MNHEY and CDR2 SVGAGI. DNA of the CDR3: TGTGCCAGCAGTTACGATCGCGGGAACACCGGGGAGCTGTTTTTT. Protein sequence: CASSYDRGNTGELFF.

This chain links TRBV3-1 with TRBJ2-1, with TRBD2 identical over 10 bases. Germline values: CDR1 LGHDT, CDR2 YNNKEL (reference sequence). V shed 4 bases, J shed 6 bases, and the junction held 21 bases outside the gene matches. The CDR3 loop spans 20 amino acids. The CDR3 spells CASSPRGSINEREGSNEQFF. The CDR3 coding sequence is TGTGCCAGCAGCCCCCGGGGGAGCATTAACGAGCGGGAGGGAAGCAATGAGCAGTTCTTC.

About this clonotype itself: This clone may be a read error of a much larger clone one base away. This sequence joins TRBV2 and TRBJ2-1; a possible D gene is TRBD2 (5 bases). The CDR3 is made up of 17 amino acids. In germline, CDR1 is SNHLY, CDR2 FYNNEI. For the CDR3, the DNA is TGTGCCATCCACAAGCTGGGAGACCAAGACTCCTACAATAAGCAGTTCTTC. This sequence encodes CAIHKLGDQDSYNKQFF. Full variable domain (remainder filled in from reference TRBV2 and TRBJ2-1): EPEVTQTPSHQVTQMGQEVILRCVPISNHLYFYWYRQILGQKVEFLVSFYNNEISEKSEIFDDQFSVERPDGSNFTLKIRSTKLEDSAMYFCAIHKLGDQDSYNKQFFGPGTRLTVL.